Listed below are T cell receptor beta chains from one sample, sequenced in a study of cytomegalovirus exposure and HLA in healthy donors. Libraries were prepared by immunoSEQ multiplex PCR; TCRdb keeps only in-frame clonotypes and omits some of them. This table has about 190,000 clones, 81% appearing once. Input material: PBMCs. These receptors came from a man aged 35 to 55 in good health and CMV-seropositive. The CDR3 runs from the conserved cysteine through the conserved F or W. Fields, in order: CDR3 DNA, CDR3 protein, V gene, clone size, D gene, J gene. D genes are given only for firm matches. Some rows have no size entry. The others give once, few or many, or a class for an expanded clone.

CDR3nt: TGTGCCAGCAGCTTGGTAGGACGGGACACAGATACGCAGTATTTT
CDR3aa: CASSLVGRDTDTQYF
v_gene: TRBV5-4
abundance: once
d_gene: NA
j_gene: TRBJ2-3

CDR3nt: TGTGCCAGCAGCTCTCGACAGAATTCACCCCTCCACTTT
CDR3aa: CASSSRQNSPLHF
v_gene: TRBV11-3
abundance: NA
d_gene: NA
j_gene: TRBJ1-6

CDR3nt: TGTTCCAGCAGCCAAGGGAGGAACTATGGCTACACCTTC
CDR3aa: CSSSQGRNYGYTF
v_gene: TRBV7-9
abundance: NA
d_gene: NA
j_gene: TRBJ1-2

CDR3nt: TGTGCCAGCAGCCCAGGAATGGGTCGGACAGGATACACCGGGGAGCTGTTTTTT
CDR3aa: CASSPGMGRTGYTGELFF
v_gene: TRBV7-2
abundance: NA
d_gene: TRBD1
j_gene: TRBJ2-2

CDR3nt: TGTGCCAGCAGCCCCTTCCCCGGGGGGGGGCGCACTGGGGCCAACGTCCTGACTTTC
CDR3aa: CASSPFPGGGRTGANVLTF
v_gene: TRBV7-2
abundance: few
d_gene: TRBD2
j_gene: TRBJ2-6

CDR3nt: TGTGCCAGAAGCCGAGGTGGAAGCAATCAGCCCCAGCATTTT
CDR3aa: CARSRGGSNQPQHF
v_gene: TRBV5-3
abundance: few
d_gene: NA
j_gene: TRBJ1-5

CDR3nt: TGCACCAGCAGCCGGGGGGGAGCCGTGGGTGAGCCCCAGCATTTT
CDR3aa: CTSSRGGAVGEPQHF
v_gene: TRBV1
abundance: NA
d_gene: NA
j_gene: TRBJ1-5

CDR3nt: TGTGCCAGCAGCCCGCGGGGCAGCCAGAGCACAGATACGCAGTATTTT
CDR3aa: CASSPRGSQSTDTQYF
v_gene: TRBV7-9
abundance: NA
d_gene: NA
j_gene: TRBJ2-3

CDR3nt: TGCGCCAGCAGCTTCGGGACAGGGGGAGGGGATGAAAAACTGTTTTTT
CDR3aa: CASSFGTGGGDEKLFF
v_gene: TRBV4-1
abundance: NA
d_gene: TRBD1
j_gene: TRBJ1-4

CDR3nt: TGCGCCAGCAGCCAGGAGCAAGACAGCTATCTCTCCTACGAGCAGTACTTC
CDR3aa: CASSQEQDSYLSYEQYF
v_gene: TRBV4-1
abundance: NA
d_gene: NA
j_gene: TRBJ2-7

CDR3nt: TGTGCCAGCAGCCAAACTAGCGGGGCGGGGAATGAGCAGTTCTTC
CDR3aa: CASSQTSGAGNEQFF
v_gene: TRBV2
abundance: NA
d_gene: TRBD2
j_gene: TRBJ2-1

CDR3nt: TGCGCCAGCAGCTTGGACAGATCTAACTATGGCTACACCTTC
CDR3aa: CASSLDRSNYGYTF
v_gene: TRBV5-1
abundance: NA
d_gene: NA
j_gene: TRBJ1-2

CDR3nt: TGTGCCAGTAGGCCCGGGTCATACAATGAGCAGTTCTTC
CDR3aa: CASRPGSYNEQFF
v_gene: TRBV19
abundance: once
d_gene: NA
j_gene: TRBJ2-1

CDR3nt: TGTGCCAGCAGTTTGTCGCAGGGGGCGGTCGGTCAGCCCCAGCATTTT
CDR3aa: CASSLSQGAVGQPQHF
v_gene: TRBV6-5
abundance: NA
d_gene: TRBD1
j_gene: TRBJ1-5

CDR3nt: TGTGCCAGCAGCCTAACATCGACAGAAGAGACCCAGTACTTC
CDR3aa: CASSLTSTEETQYF
v_gene: TRBV7-3
abundance: once
d_gene: NA
j_gene: TRBJ2-5

CDR3nt: TGTGCCAGCAGTGAATATGAGGGCTCGACTGAAGCTTTCTTT
CDR3aa: CASSEYEGSTEAFF
v_gene: TRBV6-1
abundance: once
d_gene: NA
j_gene: TRBJ1-1

CDR3nt: TGTGCCAGCAGCCCCAGCGGGGGGGCGACAGATACGCAGTATTTT
CDR3aa: CASSPSGGATDTQYF
v_gene: TRBV7-7
abundance: NA
d_gene: TRBD2
j_gene: TRBJ2-3

CDR3nt: TGTGCCAGCCAGGGCAGGGGGGTGTATTCACCCCTCCACTTT
CDR3aa: CASQGRGVYSPLHF
v_gene: TRBV6-5
abundance: NA
d_gene: TRBD1
j_gene: TRBJ1-6

CDR3nt: TGTGCCATCAGTGTGGGTTTAGCGGGGGGGCTCACAGATACGCAGTATTTT
CDR3aa: CAISVGLAGGLTDTQYF
v_gene: TRBV10-3
abundance: NA
d_gene: TRBD2
j_gene: TRBJ2-3

CDR3nt: TGTGCCAGCAGTACCGGAACAGGGATCGCGAACACCGGGGAGCTGTTTTTT
CDR3aa: CASSTGTGIANTGELFF
v_gene: TRBV28
abundance: NA
d_gene: NA
j_gene: TRBJ2-2

CDR3nt: TGTGCCAGCAGCCGAGGACAGGGGGCGATCTCTGGGGCCAACGTCCTGACTTTC
CDR3aa: CASSRGQGAISGANVLTF
v_gene: TRBV4-2
abundance: NA
d_gene: TRBD1
j_gene: TRBJ2-6

CDR3nt: TGTGCCAGCAGCTTGACCAGGGGGCAGGTGAACGAGCAGTACTTC
CDR3aa: CASSLTRGQVNEQYF
v_gene: TRBV7-9
abundance: NA
d_gene: TRBD1
j_gene: TRBJ2-7

CDR3nt: TGCAGCGTTGGGACTGACGACTCTGGGGCCAACGTCCTGACTTTC
CDR3aa: CSVGTDDSGANVLTF
v_gene: TRBV29-1
abundance: NA
d_gene: NA
j_gene: TRBJ2-6

CDR3nt: TGTGCCAGCAGCCACACAGGGGGCGTCGAGCAGTACTTC
CDR3aa: CASSHTGGVEQYF
v_gene: TRBV6-1
abundance: NA
d_gene: TRBD1
j_gene: TRBJ2-7

CDR3nt: TGCGCCAGCAGCTCAGGGGGAGGCACAGATACGCAGTATTTT
CDR3aa: CASSSGGGTDTQYF
v_gene: TRBV5-1
abundance: NA
d_gene: TRBD1
j_gene: TRBJ2-3

CDR3nt: TGTGCCAGTAGTATTGCCGACAGGGCCCTTTATGGCTACACCTTC
CDR3aa: CASSIADRALYGYTF
v_gene: TRBV19
abundance: NA
d_gene: TRBD1
j_gene: TRBJ1-2

CDR3nt: TGTGCCAGCAGCACGACAGGGGGCTACGAGCAGTACTTC
CDR3aa: CASSTTGGYEQYF
v_gene: TRBV5-6
abundance: NA
d_gene: TRBD1
j_gene: TRBJ2-7

CDR3nt: TGCAGCTCCGCGCTATTCCAGGACAGGGAGGACTATGGCTACACCTTC
CDR3aa: CSSALFQDREDYGYTF
v_gene: TRBV29-1
abundance: NA
d_gene: TRBD1
j_gene: TRBJ1-2

CDR3nt: TGTGCCAGTAGTTCCCTAGCGGGAGGCTTCTACGAGCAGTACTTC
CDR3aa: CASSSLAGGFYEQYF
v_gene: TRBV19
abundance: NA
d_gene: TRBD2
j_gene: TRBJ2-7

CDR3nt: TGTGCCAGCAGTGAAGACACTTTCTCTGGAAACACCATATATTTT
CDR3aa: CASSEDTFSGNTIYF
v_gene: TRBV25-1
abundance: NA
d_gene: NA
j_gene: TRBJ1-3

CDR3nt: TGTGCCAGCAGTTTACCACAGGATCACAATCAGCCCCAGCATTTT
CDR3aa: CASSLPQDHNQPQHF
v_gene: TRBV28
abundance: NA
d_gene: NA
j_gene: TRBJ1-5

CDR3nt: TGTGCCAGCAGCCCTCCCAGGGTCAATGAGCAGTTCTTC
CDR3aa: CASSPPRVNEQFF
v_gene: TRBV7-9
abundance: NA
d_gene: NA
j_gene: TRBJ2-1

CDR3nt: TGTGCCACCAGCAGAGATCCTGGGCGTAGCACAGATACGCAGTATTTT
CDR3aa: CATSRDPGRSTDTQYF
v_gene: TRBV15
abundance: once
d_gene: NA
j_gene: TRBJ2-3

CDR3nt: TGTGCCAGCAGTCCCGCTAATGAAAAACTGTTTTTT
CDR3aa: CASSPANEKLFF
v_gene: TRBV28
abundance: few
d_gene: NA
j_gene: TRBJ1-4

CDR3nt: TGTGCCAGCAGTGCAGGGGTTCTCGGAAACACCATATATTTT
CDR3aa: CASSAGVLGNTIYF
v_gene: TRBV2
abundance: NA
d_gene: NA
j_gene: TRBJ1-3

CDR3nt: TGCGCCAGCAGCCAAGGAGAACACGCGAGGGCTTTCTTT
CDR3aa: CASSQGEHARAFF
v_gene: TRBV4-3
abundance: once
d_gene: NA
j_gene: TRBJ1-1

CDR3nt: TGTGCCAGCAGCGCGGATGACAGGGCCGCTACCTTC
CDR3aa: CASSADDRAATF
v_gene: TRBV9
abundance: NA
d_gene: TRBD1
j_gene: TRBJ1-2

CDR3nt: TGTGCCAGCAGCCCGAGACTAGCGGGGGAATACAATGAGCAGTTCTTC
CDR3aa: CASSPRLAGEYNEQFF
v_gene: TRBV9
abundance: NA
d_gene: TRBD2
j_gene: TRBJ2-1

CDR3nt: TGTGCCAGCAATCGACTAGCGGGGGACACAGATACGCAGTATTTT
CDR3aa: CASNRLAGDTDTQYF
v_gene: TRBV6-5
abundance: once
d_gene: TRBD2
j_gene: TRBJ2-3

CDR3nt: TGTGCCATCAGTGAGGGGCAGGGTATGAACACTGAAGCTTTCTTT
CDR3aa: CAISEGQGMNTEAFF
v_gene: TRBV10-3
abundance: NA
d_gene: NA
j_gene: TRBJ1-1

CDR3nt: TGTTCCAGCAGCTTTGGGACAGGGGTCTACGAGCAGTACTTC
CDR3aa: CSSSFGTGVYEQYF
v_gene: TRBV7-9
abundance: NA
d_gene: TRBD1
j_gene: TRBJ2-7

CDR3nt: TGTGCCAGCAGCGTAAGACAGGGGGATGAAGCTTTCTTT
CDR3aa: CASSVRQGDEAFF
v_gene: TRBV9
abundance: NA
d_gene: TRBD1
j_gene: TRBJ1-1

CDR3nt: TGTGCCAGCAGTTTCGTGTGGAGTCAGCCCCAGCATTTT
CDR3aa: CASSFVWSQPQHF
v_gene: TRBV27
abundance: NA
d_gene: NA
j_gene: TRBJ1-5

CDR3nt: TGTGCCAGCAGCGACGGGACAGGGGACGAGCAGTACTTC
CDR3aa: CASSDGTGDEQYF
v_gene: TRBV7-9
abundance: once
d_gene: TRBD1
j_gene: TRBJ2-7

CDR3nt: TGTGCCAGCAGCCCCGAACTCAGCGGGAGAGGGTACGAGCAGTACTTC
CDR3aa: CASSPELSGRGYEQYF
v_gene: TRBV7-9
abundance: NA
d_gene: TRBD2
j_gene: TRBJ2-7

CDR3nt: TGTGCCAGCAGCGTATGGGCAGGTGAGGGGGCTGAAGCTTTCTTT
CDR3aa: CASSVWAGEGAEAFF
v_gene: TRBV9
abundance: few
d_gene: NA
j_gene: TRBJ1-1

CDR3nt: TGTGCCAGCAGCATGGACTCGGTTCACGAGCAGTACTTC
CDR3aa: CASSMDSVHEQYF
v_gene: TRBV7-6
abundance: NA
d_gene: NA
j_gene: TRBJ2-7

CDR3nt: TGTGCCAGCAGTGAAGCCAAGGGAGGGACAGGGGCCTCCAGGGCCCAGTACTTC
CDR3aa: CASSEAKGGTGASRAQYF
v_gene: TRBV6-1
abundance: NA
d_gene: TRBD1
j_gene: TRBJ2-5

CDR3nt: TGTGCCAGCAGGGGGACTAGCGGGATGAGACCAGATACGCAGTATTTT
CDR3aa: CASRGTSGMRPDTQYF
v_gene: TRBV28
abundance: NA
d_gene: TRBD2
j_gene: TRBJ2-3

CDR3nt: TGTGCCAGCAGTTTTGGTCCAGGGGGCGTCTATGGCTACACCTTC
CDR3aa: CASSFGPGGVYGYTF
v_gene: TRBV27
abundance: few
d_gene: TRBD1
j_gene: TRBJ1-2

CDR3nt: TGTGCCAGCAGCCGACTAGCAAGGGAGCAGTTCTTC
CDR3aa: CASSRLAREQFF
v_gene: TRBV13
abundance: NA
d_gene: TRBD2
j_gene: TRBJ2-1

CDR3nt: TGTGCCAGCAGTAAGGGACTAGCAGCCTACGAGCAGTACTTC
CDR3aa: CASSKGLAAYEQYF
v_gene: TRBV6-5
abundance: few
d_gene: TRBD2
j_gene: TRBJ2-7